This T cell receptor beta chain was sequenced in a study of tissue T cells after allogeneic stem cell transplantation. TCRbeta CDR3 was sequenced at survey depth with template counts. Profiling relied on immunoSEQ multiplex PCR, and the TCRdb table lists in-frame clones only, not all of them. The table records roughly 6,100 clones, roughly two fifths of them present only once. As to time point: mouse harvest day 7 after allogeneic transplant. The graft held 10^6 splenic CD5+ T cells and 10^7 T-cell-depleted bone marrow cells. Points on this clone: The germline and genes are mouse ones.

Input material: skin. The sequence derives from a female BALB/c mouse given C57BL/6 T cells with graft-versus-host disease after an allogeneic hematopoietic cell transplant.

The CDR3 region is CASRGTGGNTGQLYF. The CDR3 DNA, read in part, is TGTGCCAGCAGGGGGACTGGGGGGAACACCGGGCAGCTCTAC. This chain connects TRBV3 to TRBJ2-2; TRBD2 agrees at 12 bases. The read finishes 1 residue shy of the CDR3 end, and the germline J gene is used to complete it. Per the germline V gene, CDR1 is SNHLY and CDR2 is FYNGKV (reference sequence). The trim removed 6 bases at V and 2 bases at J, leaving 1 base unmatched. The CDR3 spans 15 residues.